The subject of this entry is one T cell receptor (beta chain). The antigen remains unidentified. The sample belongs to a study of identical twins. TCRdb re-derived calls from the 5' RACE reads in MiXCR, one entry per CDR3 protein. The sample lists 500,000 to 650,000 distinct CDR3 sequences, 20% to 25% occurring once. Study outcomes and limitations: Sequences that were out-of-frame, alpha and twin-shared displayed an excess of low generation probability. Memory repertoires showed no such pattern, whereas abundant cord blood beta clonotypes carried fewer insertions.

The CDR3 consists of 16 residues. CDR1 and CDR2 from the germline V gene are WSHSY and SAAADI. After removal of 3 bases from V and 5 bases from J, the junction contained 7 bases not matched to a gene. These data are also associated with another study on yellow fever vaccine responses in identical twins.

This receptor was obtained from a woman under 30 in good health. The rearrangement uses TRBV10-2 and TRBJ2-2, with 9 bases lining up with TRBD2. Sequenced material: CD4+ T cells sorted from blood. In DNA, the CDR3 is TGCGCCAGCAGTGACTTAGCGGGGGTGGAGACCGGGGAGCTGTTTTTT. Protein sequence: CASSDLAGVETGELFF.